This TCR beta chain was profiled in a study of T cell repertoires in cytomegalovirus infection. Overall study context: Through public TCR beta signatures, both CMV infection and matching HLA type were indicated.

Germline CDR1 DFQATT, CDR2 SNEGSKA (reference sequence). The CDR3 is 15 residues long. V was clipped by 1 base and J by 2 bases; unmatched bases: 5. TCRdb re-called the reads through MiXCR, storing one row per CDR3 protein. The sample carries some 320,000 distinct CDR3 sequences, around 29% recorded once. About this clonotype itself: Its antigen is unidentified.

The chain combines TRBV20-1 with TRBJ2-3, with 8 bases that match TRBD2. The material sequenced was cultured PBMCs, taken from culture after CMV antigen stimulation. The receptor comes from a human donor in good health (CMV status not recorded). Some clones in this sample may be carry-over from other donors' samples. The CDR3 DNA follows: TGCAGTGCTAGAGCCCTAGCGGGTGTCACAGATACGCAGTATTTT. This codes for CSARALAGVTDTQYF.